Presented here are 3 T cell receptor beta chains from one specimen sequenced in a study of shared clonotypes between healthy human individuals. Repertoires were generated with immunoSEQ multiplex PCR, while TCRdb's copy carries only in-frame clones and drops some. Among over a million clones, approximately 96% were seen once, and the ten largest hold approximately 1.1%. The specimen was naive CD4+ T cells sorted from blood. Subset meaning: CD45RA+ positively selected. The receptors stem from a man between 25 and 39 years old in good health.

The CDR3 nucleotides are TGCAGCGTGAGCCGGGACGGCACAGATACGCAGTATTTT. Translation: CSVSRDGTDTQYF. The gene calls are TRBV29-1 and TRBJ2-3; possibly TRBD1 or TRBD2 for D (5 bases each). The germline CDR1 and CDR2 sequences are SQVTM and ANQGSEA. Trimming cost V 6 bases and J 1 base, with 11 bases left between them. CDR3 length: 13 residues.

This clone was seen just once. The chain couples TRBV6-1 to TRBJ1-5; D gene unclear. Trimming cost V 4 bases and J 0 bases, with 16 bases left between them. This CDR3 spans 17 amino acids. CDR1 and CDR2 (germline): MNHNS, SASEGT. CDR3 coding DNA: TGTGCCAGCAGTGGAGACCCGGAACATTATAGCAATCAGCCCCAGCATTTT. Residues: CASSGDPEHYSNQPQHF.

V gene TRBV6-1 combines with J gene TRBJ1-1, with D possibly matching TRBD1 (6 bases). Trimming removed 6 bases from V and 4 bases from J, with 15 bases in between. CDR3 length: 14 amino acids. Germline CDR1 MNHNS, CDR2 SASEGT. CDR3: CASRGGGGFTEAFF. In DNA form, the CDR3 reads TGTGCCAGCAGGGGAGGAGGGGGGTTCACTGAAGCTTTCTTT.